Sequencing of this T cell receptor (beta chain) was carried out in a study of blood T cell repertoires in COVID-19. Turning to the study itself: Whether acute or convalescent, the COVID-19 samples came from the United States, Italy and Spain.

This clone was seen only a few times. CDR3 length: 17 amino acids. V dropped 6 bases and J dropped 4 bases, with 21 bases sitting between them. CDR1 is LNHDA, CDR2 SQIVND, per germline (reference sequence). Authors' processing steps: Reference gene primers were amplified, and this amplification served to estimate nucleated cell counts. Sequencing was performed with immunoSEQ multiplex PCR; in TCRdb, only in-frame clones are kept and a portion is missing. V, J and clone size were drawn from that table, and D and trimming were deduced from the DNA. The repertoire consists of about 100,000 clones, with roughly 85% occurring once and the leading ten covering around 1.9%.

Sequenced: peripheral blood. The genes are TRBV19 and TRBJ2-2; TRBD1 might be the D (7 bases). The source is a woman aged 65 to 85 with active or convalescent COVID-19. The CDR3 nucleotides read TGTGCCAGTAGGATCCCCCAGGGGGGACGAGGCACCGGGGAGCTGTTTTTT. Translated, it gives CASRIPQGGRGTGELFF.